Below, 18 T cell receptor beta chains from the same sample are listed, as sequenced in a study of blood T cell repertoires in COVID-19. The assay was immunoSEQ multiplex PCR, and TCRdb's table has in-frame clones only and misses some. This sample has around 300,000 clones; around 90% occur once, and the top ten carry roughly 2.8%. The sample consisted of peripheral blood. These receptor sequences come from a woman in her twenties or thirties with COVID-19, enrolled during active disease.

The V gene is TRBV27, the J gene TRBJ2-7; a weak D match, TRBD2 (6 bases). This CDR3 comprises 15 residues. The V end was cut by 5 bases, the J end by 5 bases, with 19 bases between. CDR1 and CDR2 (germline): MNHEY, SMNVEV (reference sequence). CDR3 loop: CASSPAFGGAHEQYF. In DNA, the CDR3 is TGTGCCAGCAGTCCCGCATTCGGAGGGGCCCACGAGCAGTACTTC.

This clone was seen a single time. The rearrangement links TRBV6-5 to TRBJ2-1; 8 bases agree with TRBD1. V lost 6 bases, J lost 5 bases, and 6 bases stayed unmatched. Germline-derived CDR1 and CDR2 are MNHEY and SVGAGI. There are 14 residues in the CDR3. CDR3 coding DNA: TGTGCCAGCAGAGGAGACAGGGGCCACAATGAGCAGTTCTTC. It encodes CASRGDRGHNEQFF.

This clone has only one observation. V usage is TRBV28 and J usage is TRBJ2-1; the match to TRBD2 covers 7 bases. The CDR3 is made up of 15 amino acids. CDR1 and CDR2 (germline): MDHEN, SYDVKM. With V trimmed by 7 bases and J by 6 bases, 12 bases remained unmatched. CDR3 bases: TGTGCCAGCATTTCGAGTGGGACTAATCCCAATGAGCAGTTCTTC. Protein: CASISSGTNPNEQFF.

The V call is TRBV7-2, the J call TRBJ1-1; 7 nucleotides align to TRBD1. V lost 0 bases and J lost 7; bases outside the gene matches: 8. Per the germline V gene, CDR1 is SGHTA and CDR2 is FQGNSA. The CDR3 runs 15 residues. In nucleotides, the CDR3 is TGTGCCAGCAGCTTAGCGGGCAGGGGGAAGGGTGAAGCTTTCTTT. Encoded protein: CASSLAGRGKGEAFF.

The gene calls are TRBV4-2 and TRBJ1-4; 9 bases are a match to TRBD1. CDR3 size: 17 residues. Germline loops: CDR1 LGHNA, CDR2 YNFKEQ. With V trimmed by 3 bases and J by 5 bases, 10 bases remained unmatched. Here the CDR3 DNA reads TGTGCCAGCAGCCAGGAAGAAACAGGGGGCGCGAATGAAAAACTGTTTTTT. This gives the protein CASSQEETGGANEKLFF.

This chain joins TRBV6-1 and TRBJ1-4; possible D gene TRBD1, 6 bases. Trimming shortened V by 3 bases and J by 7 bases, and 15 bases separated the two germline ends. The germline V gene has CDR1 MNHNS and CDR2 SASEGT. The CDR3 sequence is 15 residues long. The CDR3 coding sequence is TGTGCCAGCAGTGAGGTCAGGGGACGGGGTGAAAAACTGTTTTTT. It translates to CASSEVRGRGEKLFF.

The DNA of the CDR3 is TGTGCCACAATTGGCACCCTGAACACTGAAGCTTTCTTT. Translated: CATIGTLNTEAFF. The chain links TRBV27 to TRBJ1-1, with unresolved D. V was shortened by 10 bases and J by 0 bases, with 12 bases between the two germline ends. The CDR3 has 13 amino acids. Germline V gene sequence: CDR1 MNHEY, CDR2 SMNVEV (reference sequence).

DNA of the CDR3: TGTGCCACCAGTGATTCAACCGGGACAGGGAAGCGCGAGCAGTACTTC. Translated: CATSDSTGTGKREQYF. This chain joins TRBV24-1 and TRBJ2-7; 9 positions match TRBD1. The CDR3 consists of 16 residues. V was clipped by 2 bases and J by 6 bases; unmatched bases: 10. CDR1 is KGHDR, CDR2 SFDVKD, per germline.

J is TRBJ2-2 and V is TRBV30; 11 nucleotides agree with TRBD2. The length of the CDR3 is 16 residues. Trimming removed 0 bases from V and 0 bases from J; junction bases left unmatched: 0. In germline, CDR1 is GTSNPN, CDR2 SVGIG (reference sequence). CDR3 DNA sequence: TGTGCCTGGAGTGTACTAGCGGGAGCGAACACCGGGGAGCTGTTTTTT. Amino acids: CAWSVLAGANTGELFF.

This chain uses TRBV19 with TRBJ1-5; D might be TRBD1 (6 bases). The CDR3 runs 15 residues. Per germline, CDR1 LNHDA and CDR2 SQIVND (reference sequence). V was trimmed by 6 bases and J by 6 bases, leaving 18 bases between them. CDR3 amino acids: CASSTTLGATQPQHF. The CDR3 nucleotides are TGTGCCAGTAGCACAACCTTGGGGGCTACTCAGCCCCAGCATTTT.

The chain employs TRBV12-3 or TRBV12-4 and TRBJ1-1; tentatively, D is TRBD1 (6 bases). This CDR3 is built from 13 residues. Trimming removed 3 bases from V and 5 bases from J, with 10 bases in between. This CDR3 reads CASSFSGDTEAFF. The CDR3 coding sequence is TGTGCCAGCAGTTTCTCAGGGGATACTGAAGCTTTCTTT.

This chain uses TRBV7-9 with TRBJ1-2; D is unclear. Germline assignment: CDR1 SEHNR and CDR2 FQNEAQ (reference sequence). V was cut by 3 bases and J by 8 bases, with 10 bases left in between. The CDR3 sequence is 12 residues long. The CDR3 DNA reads TGTGCCAGCAGCTTTGTCGGGAAGGGCTACACCTTC. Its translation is CASSFVGKGYTF.

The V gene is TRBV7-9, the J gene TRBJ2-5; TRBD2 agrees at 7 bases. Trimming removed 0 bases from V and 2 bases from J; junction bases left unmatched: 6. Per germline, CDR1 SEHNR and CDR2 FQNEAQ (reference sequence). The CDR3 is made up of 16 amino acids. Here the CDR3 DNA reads TGTGCCAGCAGCTTAGCAAAGGCTAGCGGTCAAGAGACCCAGTACTTC. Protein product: CASSLAKASGQETQYF.

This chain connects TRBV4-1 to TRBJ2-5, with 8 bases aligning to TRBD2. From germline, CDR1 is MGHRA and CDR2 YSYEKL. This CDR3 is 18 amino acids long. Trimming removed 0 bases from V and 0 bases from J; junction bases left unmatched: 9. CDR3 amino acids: CASSQDLSSGAYQETQYF. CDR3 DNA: TGCGCCAGCAGCCAAGATCTCAGTAGCGGGGCGTACCAAGAGACCCAGTACTTC.

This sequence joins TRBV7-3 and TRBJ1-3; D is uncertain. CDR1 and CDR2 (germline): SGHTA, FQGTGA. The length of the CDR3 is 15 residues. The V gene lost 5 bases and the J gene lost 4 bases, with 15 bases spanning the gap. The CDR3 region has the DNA TGTGCCAGCAGCCCCGGCGGGGTGGGAGGAAACACCATATATTTT. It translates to CASSPGGVGGNTIYF.

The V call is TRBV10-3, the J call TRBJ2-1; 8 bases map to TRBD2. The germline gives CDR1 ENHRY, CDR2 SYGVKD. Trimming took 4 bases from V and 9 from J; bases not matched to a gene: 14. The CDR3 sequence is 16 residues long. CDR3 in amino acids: CAISGRGAGEVGEQFF. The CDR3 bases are TGTGCCATCAGTGGGCGAGGAGCGGGGGAGGTCGGTGAGCAGTTCTTC.

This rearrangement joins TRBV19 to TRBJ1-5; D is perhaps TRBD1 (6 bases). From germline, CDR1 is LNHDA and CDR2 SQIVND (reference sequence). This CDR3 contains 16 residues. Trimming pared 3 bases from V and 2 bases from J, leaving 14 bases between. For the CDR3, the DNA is TGTGCCAGTAGTATTTTAGGGGGGGCCGGCAATCAGCCCCAGCATTTT. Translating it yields CASSILGGAGNQPQHF.

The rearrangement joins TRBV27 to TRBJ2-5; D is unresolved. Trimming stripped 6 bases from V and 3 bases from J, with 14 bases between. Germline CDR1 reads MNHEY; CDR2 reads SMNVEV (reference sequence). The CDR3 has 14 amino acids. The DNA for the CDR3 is TGTGCCAGCAGCCCCAGTGGCAGGAAAGAGACCCAGTACTTC. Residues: CASSPSGRKETQYF.